Listed below are T cell receptor beta chains from one sample, sequenced in a study of blood T cell repertoires in COVID-19. TCRdb's table, derived via immunoSEQ multiplex PCR, lists solely in-frame clones and lacks some. This sample has about 70,000 clones, with 87% found just once. Sequencing input: peripheral blood. The receptor source for this set is a woman aged 80 or over with active or convalescent COVID-19. The CDR3 runs from the conserved cysteine through the conserved F or W. The D gene is left open where the match is weak. Clone size is stated in some rows and not others, as once, few, many or a class when expanded.

V gene	D gene	J gene	clone size	CDR3 protein	CDR3 DNA
TRBV5-4	TRBD2	TRBJ2-3	NA	CASSPVGTWAGVTDTQYF	TGTGCCAGCAGCCCTGTAGGGACTTGGGCGGGGGTCACAGATACGCAGTATTTT
TRBV19	NA	TRBJ2-1	NA	CASSIVGGASYNEQFF	TGTGCCAGTAGTATTGTTGGGGGGGCATCCTACAATGAGCAGTTCTTC
TRBV7-8	TRBD1	TRBJ1-2	NA	CASSLWDREFGGYTF	TGTGCCAGCAGCTTATGGGACAGGGAATTTGGTGGCTACACCTTC
TRBV24-1	TRBD1	TRBJ2-1	NA	CATSDAGTALYNEQFF	TGTGCCACCAGTGATGCCGGGACAGCCCTGTACAATGAGCAGTTCTTC
TRBV27	NA	TRBJ1-1	few	CASSSWQNTEAFF	TGTGCCAGCAGTTCGTGGCAGAACACTGAAGCTTTCTTT
TRBV11-2	NA	TRBJ1-2	NA	CASSFGGVGRINYGYTF	TGTGCCAGCAGCTTCGGGGGGGTCGGACGGATTAACTATGGCTACACCTTC
TRBV5-1	TRBD2	TRBJ2-7	once	CASSSASGRGEQYF	TGCGCCAGCAGCTCGGCTAGTGGGAGGGGCGAGCAGTACTTC
TRBV19	TRBD1	TRBJ1-1	NA	CATKEELGQGGRAEAFF	TGTGCCACAAAGGAGGAACTCGGACAGGGGGGTAGGGCTGAAGCTTTCTTT
TRBV5-1	TRBD1	TRBJ1-6	NA	CASSTGQVADLNSPLHF	TGCGCCAGCAGCACGGGACAGGTGGCCGACCTTAATTCACCCCTCCACTTT
TRBV10-1	NA	TRBJ1-1	NA	CASSESGGLNGEAFF	TGCGCCAGCAGTGAGTCCGGGGGGCTCAACGGTGAAGCTTTCTTT
TRBV9	NA	TRBJ2-3	NA	CASSVATESDTQYF	TGTGCCAGCAGCGTAGCGACAGAGTCAGATACGCAGTATTTT
TRBV19	NA	TRBJ2-5	NA	CATGSETQYF	TGTGCCACAGGGTCAGAGACCCAGTACTTC
TRBV27	NA	TRBJ2-5	once	CASSRSPPLETQYF	TGTGCCAGCAGCCGTAGCCCGCCCTTGGAGACCCAGTACTTC
TRBV28	NA	TRBJ1-4	NA	CASNPTGGGEKLFF	TGTGCCAGCAACCCGACAGGCGGGGGTGAAAAACTGTTTTTT
TRBV3-1/TRBV3-2	NA	TRBJ1-4	NA	CASSAARDTANEKLFF	TGTGCCAGCAGCGCCGCCCGGGATACCGCTAATGAAAAACTGTTTTTT
TRBV7-9	NA	TRBJ1-3	NA	CASSFAGTWAGNTIYF	TGTGCCAGCAGCTTCGCCGGGACTTGGGCTGGAAACACCATATATTTT
TRBV7-2	NA	TRBJ2-1	NA	CASVGGGSYNEQFF	TGTGCCAGCGTAGGGGGGGGGTCCTACAATGAGCAGTTCTTC
TRBV19	NA	TRBJ2-7	NA	CASSIPGSAYEQYF	TGTGCCAGTAGTATACCGGGTAGCGCCTACGAGCAGTACTTC
TRBV6-5	TRBD1	TRBJ1-3	NA	CASSYSGQEGDTIYF	TGTGCCAGCAGTTACAGCGGACAGGAAGGAGACACCATATATTTT
TRBV7-2	TRBD2	TRBJ2-1	NA	CASSVSGSGGNNEQFF	TGTGCCAGCAGCGTTAGTGGTAGCGGGGGTAACAATGAGCAGTTCTTC
TRBV7-6	TRBD1	TRBJ2-5	NA	CASSPPGTGRETQYF	TGTGCCAGCAGCCCACCAGGGACAGGACGAGAGACCCAGTACTTC
TRBV2	TRBD2	TRBJ2-1	NA	CASSGVLRGRNEQFF	TGTGCCAGCAGCGGGGTCTTGCGGGGGAGGAATGAGCAGTTCTTC
TRBV4-2	NA	TRBJ2-2	NA	CASATEGANTGELFF	TGTGCCAGCGCTACAGAGGGGGCGAACACCGGGGAGCTGTTTTTT
TRBV7-9	TRBD1	TRBJ1-4	NA	CASSSGTANEKLFF	TGTGCCAGCAGCTCCGGGACAGCTAATGAAAAACTGTTTTTT
TRBV4-3	TRBD1	TRBJ1-5	NA	CASSQDSGQGWPQHF	TGCGCCAGCAGCCAAGATTCGGGACAGGGTTGGCCCCAGCATTTT
TRBV3-1/TRBV3-2	NA	TRBJ1-1	NA	CASSQDRRTEAFF	TGTGCCAGCAGCCAAGATCGGAGAACTGAAGCTTTCTTT
TRBV11-2	NA	TRBJ2-7	NA	CASSPRGYEQYF	TGTGCCAGCAGCCCTAGGGGCTACGAGCAGTACTTC
TRBV18	NA	TRBJ1-5	NA	CASSPVEGDNQPQHF	TGTGCCAGCTCACCCGTCGAGGGGGATAATCAGCCCCAGCATTTT
TRBV2	TRBD1	TRBJ2-7	NA	CASIKDRAPYEQYF	TGTGCCAGCATTAAGGACAGGGCCCCCTACGAGCAGTACTTC
TRBV7-9	TRBD2	TRBJ2-1	few	CASMEGLAGGLYYNEQFF	TGTGCCAGCATGGAGGGACTAGCGGGGGGGCTGTACTACAATGAGCAGTTCTTC
TRBV9	NA	TRBJ1-2	NA	CASSSTNREGIYGYTF	TGTGCCAGCAGCTCCACGAACAGGGAGGGAATCTATGGCTACACCTTC
TRBV29-1	TRBD1	TRBJ2-6	NA	CSVEPGGTGVTGANVLTF	TGCAGCGTTGAACCGGGGGGGACAGGGGTCACTGGGGCCAACGTCCTGACTTTC
TRBV2	NA	TRBJ1-4	NA	CASTSIRTTNEKLFF	TGTGCCAGCACCTCTATAAGAACAACTAATGAAAAACTGTTTTTT
TRBV4-3	NA	TRBJ1-2	NA	CASSQEYVRQGRYGYTF	TGCGCCAGCAGCCAAGAGTATGTCAGGCAGGGTCGGTATGGCTACACCTTC
TRBV2	TRBD1	TRBJ1-2	NA	CASRGGQSLDYGYTF	TGTGCCAGCAGGGGGGGACAGAGTCTGGACTATGGCTACACCTTC
TRBV4-1	NA	TRBJ1-6	few	CASTPGLSSYNSPLHF	TGCGCCAGCACCCCAGGGCTGAGCTCCTATAATTCACCCCTCCACTTT
TRBV4-3	NA	TRBJ2-6	NA	CASSQDFRVGANVLTF	TGCGCCAGCAGCCAAGATTTCCGGGTCGGGGCCAACGTCCTGACTTTC
TRBV5-4	TRBD1	TRBJ2-2	NA	CASSPGQGTGELFF	TGTGCCAGCAGCCCTGGACAGGGTACCGGGGAGCTGTTTTTT
TRBV2	NA	TRBJ1-6	NA	CASSANQGRNSPLHF	TGTGCCAGCAGTGCGAACCAGGGCCGTAATTCACCCCTCCACTTT
TRBV5-1	TRBD2	TRBJ2-3	NA	CASSFSGGASTDTQYF	TGCGCCAGCAGCTTTAGCGGGGGGGCTAGCACAGATACGCAGTATTTT
TRBV18	NA	TRBJ2-2	NA	CASSPRQINTGELFF	TGTGCCAGCTCACCACGGCAGATAAACACCGGGGAGCTGTTTTTT
TRBV30	NA	TRBJ2-3	NA	CAWSDLGADTDTQYF	TGTGCCTGGAGTGACCTAGGGGCGGACACAGATACGCAGTATTTT
TRBV7-6	TRBD2	TRBJ2-5	NA	CASSPLSLRGVYQETQYF	TGTGCCAGCAGCCCCCTTTCTTTGCGGGGGGTGTACCAAGAGACCCAGTACTTC
TRBV2	TRBD2	TRBJ2-7	once	CASRLAAYEQYF	TGTGCCAGCAGACTAGCGGCCTACGAGCAGTACTTC
TRBV13	NA	TRBJ1-4	NA	CASSLSGQDEKLFF	TGTGCCAGCAGCTTATCTGGCCAGGATGAAAAACTGTTTTTT
TRBV4-3	TRBD1	TRBJ1-6	NA	CASSQGDRGDSPLHF	TGCGCCAGCAGCCAAGGGGACAGGGGGGATTCACCCCTCCACTTT
TRBV7-3	TRBD2	TRBJ2-5	NA	CASSRGGQETQYF	TGTGCCAGCAGCCGCGGGGGCCAAGAGACCCAGTACTTC
TRBV28	TRBD1	TRBJ2-1	NA	CASTRTWTGRYNEQFF	TGTGCCAGCACCCGGACCTGGACAGGGAGATACAATGAGCAGTTCTTC
TRBV5-1	NA	TRBJ1-3	NA	CASSSDSKAGNTIYF	TGCGCCAGCAGCTCGGACAGCAAAGCGGGAAACACCATATATTTT
TRBV29-1	TRBD1	TRBJ1-2	NA	CSVMTGANYGYTF	TGCAGCGTTATGACAGGGGCCAACTATGGCTACACCTTC
TRBV5-6	TRBD1	TRBJ1-3	NA	CASSTPGTGISGTIYF	TGTGCCAGCAGCACCCCCGGGACAGGGATAAGCGGGACCATATATTTT
TRBV19	NA	TRBJ2-5	NA	CASSLSGVETQYF	TGTGCCAGTAGTCTCTCCGGGGTAGAGACCCAGTACTTC
TRBV12-2	NA	TRBJ1-5	NA	CASRLAQGCRSNQPQHF	TGTGCAAGTCGCTTAGCGCAGGGGTGTCGCAGCAATCAGCCCCAGCATTTT
TRBV30	NA	TRBJ1-2	once	CAWSVGRHGMIAF	TGTGCCTGGAGTGTAGGAAGACACGGAATGATCGCCTTC
TRBV6-1	TRBD1	TRBJ2-3	NA	CASSDRQGFTQYF	TGTGCCAGCAGTGACCGACAGGGTTTCACGCAGTATTTT